This T cell receptor beta chain was retrieved from a study of CXCR3-negative and CXCR3-positive naive CD8 T cells. Libraries were UMI-labeled 5' RACE TRB cDNA. TCRdb reprocessed the 5' RACE reads and keeps a single row for each CDR3 protein, giving no DNA. This sample lists some 120,000 distinct CDR3 sequences; its ten largest clones have about 0.34%. Note on this clonotype: Its antigen is currently unknown.

The study's findings and limits: TRB CDR3s were more hydrophobic in CXCR3-positive than in CXCR3-negative naive cells. Cryopreservation partially decreased CXCR3 expression, and most assays used fresh PBMCs. Naive subsets had comparable surface CD5; TCR strength was inferred from TRB CDR3 properties.

The TCR originated in a human donor in good health. Some clones in this sample may be carry-over from other donors' samples. The sequencing input was naive CXCR3+ CD8+ T cells from blood. The subset denotes: CD45RO-CCR7+CD27+CD95- naive CD8+ T cells expressing CXCR3 (TNR3+).

The CDR3: CASSLGDRARSYEQYF. V usage is TRBV27 and J usage is TRBJ2-7; TCRdb selects TRBD1, and the lack of DNA leaves this call unchecked. Germline V gives CDR1 MNHEY, CDR2 SMNVEV (reference sequence). This CDR3 is built from 16 residues.